These 26 T cell receptor beta chains share one sample of origin, sequenced in a study of T-cell memory formation after mild COVID-19. TCRdb itself ran the 5' RACE reads through MiXCR, one entry per CDR3 protein. The sample comprises about 340,000 distinct CDR3 sequences, about a sixth of which are singletons, and about a fifth rests with the top ten. Sequenced sample: PBMCs or a T cell subset sorted from them (not recorded which). The receptors were sampled from a man younger than 30 who had mild COVID-19 (a few samples of this study predate the infection). Cell type and time point are not known.

This clonotype came up a few times. This chain links TRBV7-2 with TRBJ2-1; 9 nucleotides match TRBD1. The CDR3 spans 15 residues. V gave up 1 base and J gave up 4 bases; unmatched junction bases: 2. Germline CDR1 SGHTA, CDR2 FQGNSA. The CDR3 spells CASSLGGQGYNEQFF. DNA for the CDR3: TGTGCCAGCAGCTTAGGAGGACAGGGGTACAATGAGCAGTTCTTC.

Concerning this clonotype itself: The junction and the germline gene differ at one end; a read error may be behind it. The gene calls are TRBV9 and TRBJ1-3; D gene uncertain. The germline V gene has CDR1 SGDLS and CDR2 YYNGEE. The CDR3 contains 15 residues. The CDR3 spells CASSVATDLGDTIYF. DNA for the CDR3: TGTGCCAGCAGCGTAGCGACGGACCTTGGAGACACCATATATTTT.

V usage is TRBV7-2 and J usage is TRBJ2-6, with D hard to call. The CDR3 extends over 16 amino acids. The germline CDR1 and CDR2 sequences are SGHTA and FQGNSA. Trimming cost V 6 bases and J 4 bases, with 16 bases left between them. The chain's CDR3 is CASRGYLGNGANVLTF. In DNA form, the CDR3 reads TGTGCCAGCAGAGGGTATCTAGGGAACGGGGCCAACGTCCTGACTTTC.

This sequence joins TRBV6-6 and TRBJ1-5, with 9 bases lining up with TRBD1. V shed 6 bases and J 3 bases; nucleotides not matched to a gene: 6. This CDR3 comprises 15 residues. Germline CDR1 reads MNHNY; CDR2 reads SVGAGI (reference sequence). The CDR3 reads CASRAGTGYNQPQHF. CDR3 bases: TGTGCCAGCAGAGCCGGGACAGGGTACAATCAGCCCCAGCATTTT.

This rearrangement joins TRBV24-1 to TRBJ2-3; no reliable D call. Germline CDR1 reads KGHDR; CDR2 reads SFDVKD. The CDR3 is made up of 17 amino acids. The V end was cut by 1 base, the J end by 0 bases, with 13 bases between. The CDR3 DNA sequence: TGTGCCACCAGTGATTTCCCGATCAGTAGTAGCACAGATACGCAGTATTTT. This codes for CATSDFPISSSTDTQYF.

This clonotype showed up just a few times. The V gene is TRBV29-1, the J gene TRBJ1-1; TRBD1 aligns across 7 bases. Germline CDR1 and CDR2: SQVTM and ANQGSEA. The CDR3 has 14 amino acids. V trimming: 6 bases; J trimming: 6 bases; junction bases outside the gene matches: 13. The DNA of the CDR3 is TGCAGCGTGGGGTGGTTGGGACAGAATCCTGAAGCTTTCTTT. Amino acid sequence: CSVGWLGQNPEAFF. The entire variable domain, with the rest obtained from reference TRBV29-1 and TRBJ1-1, is as follows: SAVISQKPSRDICQRGTSLTIQCQVDSQVTMMFWYRQQPGQSLTLIATANQGSEATYESGFVIDKFPISRPNLTFSTLTVSNMSPEDSSIYLCSVGWLGQNPEAFFGQGTRLTVV.

This clonotype was detected ten times or more. This sequence joins TRBV5-1 and TRBJ1-4; TRBD1 might be the D (6 bases). Trimming removed 4 bases from V and 4 bases from J, with 17 bases in between. CDR1 and CDR2 (germline): SGHRS, YFSETQ. The CDR3 is 16 residues long. CDR3: CASSPGRTAFNEKLFF. Here the CDR3 DNA reads TGCGCCAGCAGCCCGGGACGGACAGCCTTTAATGAAAAACTGTTTTTT.

This clonotype has a handful of counts. This chain uses TRBV5-6 with TRBJ2-7; TRBD1 aligns across 8 bases. Germline V gives CDR1 SGHDT, CDR2 YYEEEE. The junction had 7 bases not matched to a gene; V was cut back by 4 bases and J by 7 bases. This CDR3 has 13 amino acids. The CDR3 DNA follows: TGTGCCAGCAGCCTACGACAGGGGTGGGAGCAGTACGTC. Its translation: CASSLRQGWEQYV.

This clonotype was detected ten times or more. This sequence joins TRBV5-1 and TRBJ2-5; TRBD1 is a possible D gene (6 bases). Germline V gene data show CDR1 as SGHRS and CDR2 as YFSETQ. The CDR3 is made up of 14 amino acids. V dropped 5 bases and J dropped 5 bases, with 16 bases sitting between them. CDR3 amino acids: CASRDRTQGETQYF. The CDR3 DNA reads as TGCGCCAGCAGAGACAGAACCCAGGGGGAGACCCAGTACTTC.

The rearrangement joins TRBV20-1 to TRBJ1-5; TRBD1 is a possible D gene (5 bases). The CDR3 is 12 residues long. The germline gives CDR1 DFQATT, CDR2 SNEGSKA (reference sequence). V was shortened by 4 bases and J by 5 bases, with 9 bases between the two germline ends. CDR3 DNA sequence: TGCAGTGCTACGCCGGGGGATCAGCCCCAGCATTTT. Protein: CSATPGDQPQHF.

This clonotype has more than one count but fewer than ten. The V gene is TRBV7-9, the J gene TRBJ2-5; 10 bases match TRBD1. J was trimmed by 2 bases and V by 6 bases; bases with no gene match: 9. This CDR3 contains 16 residues. The germline gives CDR1 SEHNR, CDR2 FQNEAQ (reference sequence). The CDR3 here is CASSAPGQGPQETQYF. The DNA for the CDR3 is TGTGCCAGCAGTGCCCCGGGACAGGGGCCACAAGAGACCCAGTACTTC. The full variable domain, rest sourced from reference TRBV7-9 and TRBJ2-5, is DTGVSQNPRHKITKRGQNVTFRCDPISEHNRLYWYRQTLGQGPEFLTYFQNEAQLEKSRLLSDRFSAERPKGSFSTLEIQRTEQGDSAMYLCASSAPGQGPQETQYFGPGTRLLVL.

The chain couples TRBV3-1 to TRBJ1-2, with 8 positions matching TRBD1. Trimming took 4 bases from V and 1 from J; bases not matched to a gene: 5. The CDR3 has 15 residues. Germline-derived CDR1 and CDR2 are LGHDT and YNNKEL (reference sequence). The DNA of the CDR3 is TGTGCCAGCAGCCCGACAGGGGCCGATAACTATGGCTACACCTTC. Its protein is CASSPTGADNYGYTF.

This chain joins TRBV4-3 and TRBJ2-3, with D perhaps matching TRBD2 (5 bases). The V gene's germline CDR1 is LGHNA and CDR2 YSLEER. Deletions cut 0 bases from V and 2 bases from J, with 12 bases between. This CDR3 is built from 16 residues. For the CDR3, the DNA is TGCGCCAGCAGCCAAGAGATAAGCGGTTACACAGATACGCAGTATTTT. Its translation is CASSQEISGYTDTQYF.

About this clonotype: The junction does not match germline at one end; this may be a read error. The rearrangement uses TRBV6-5 and TRBJ2-6, with D perhaps given as TRBD1 or TRBD2 (5 bases each). Germline assignment: CDR1 MNHEY and CDR2 SVGAGI. The CDR3 contains 13 residues. As DNA, the CDR3 is TGTGCCAGCGTTTCTGCCGGGGCCAACGTCATGACTTTC. Encoded protein: CASVSAGANVMTF.

The chain couples TRBV3-1 to TRBJ2-1; D is unresolved. Germline V gene lookup returns CDR1 LGHDT and CDR2 YNNKEL (reference sequence). Trimming took off 5 bases at V and 7 bases at J, with 6 bases between the two ends. The CDR3 has 11 residues. The CDR3 nucleotides are TGTGCCAGCAGCTTCATAAATGAGCAGTTCTTC. It translates to CASSFINEQFF.

The chain combines TRBV5-1 with TRBJ2-2, with 9 bases identical to TRBD1. The V gene's germline CDR1 is SGHRS and CDR2 YFSETQ. The CDR3 covers 15 residues. V gave up 5 bases and J gave up 6 bases; unmatched junction bases: 8. The DNA for the CDR3 is TGCGCCAGCAGTACGGGACAGGGATGGTCCGGGGAGCTGTTTTTT. The encoded protein is CASSTGQGWSGELFF.

There are a few counts of this clonotype. This sequence joins TRBV24-1 and TRBJ2-1, with 7 positions matching TRBD1. The CDR3 extends over 13 amino acids. Germline CDR1 reads KGHDR; CDR2 reads SFDVKD. With V trimmed by 10 bases and J by 1 base, 3 bases remained unmatched. The CDR3 is CATQGVSYNEQFF. The CDR3, as DNA: TGTGCCACGCAGGGGGTTTCCTACAATGAGCAGTTCTTC.

The chain couples TRBV5-1 to TRBJ2-7; 9 bases match TRBD2. CDR3 length: 16 amino acids. With V trimmed by 4 bases and J by 1 base, 9 bases remained unmatched. The germline gives CDR1 SGHRS, CDR2 YFSETQ. The CDR3 DNA is TGCGCCAGCAGCCAAGCTAGGAGCGGGGGGTCCTACGAGCAGTACTTC. This codes for CASSQARSGGSYEQYF.

The rearrangement links TRBV29-1 to TRBJ1-2; no clear D gene. Germline CDR1 reads SQVTM; CDR2 reads ANQGSEA. Trimming left V 4 bases short and J 8 bases short, with 17 bases between. The CDR3 length is 13 residues. CDR3 nucleotide sequence: TGCAGCGTTGGGGCTTCAGCCTCATTCGGCTACACCTTC. This encodes CSVGASASFGYTF.

Ten or more counts support this clonotype. This chain links TRBV7-2 with TRBJ2-3; 8 bases are a match to TRBD1. Germline CDR1 is SGHTA and CDR2 is FQGNSA. Trimming took 1 base from V and 3 from J; bases not matched to a gene: 0. There are 14 residues in the CDR3. CDR3: CASSLDRGTDTQYF. DNA for the CDR3: TGTGCCAGCAGCTTAGACAGGGGGACAGATACGCAGTATTTT.

In this sample, this clonotype turned up a few times. At one end the junction does not follow the germline gene, possibly because of a read error. The chain employs TRBV28 and TRBJ2-3, with 8 bases fitting TRBD1. CDR1 is MDHEN, CDR2 SYDVKM, per germline. The CDR3 length is 12 residues. The DNA of the CDR3 is TGTGCCAGCAGTTTATTGCGGACAGGGTTACATTTT. Amino acid sequence: CASSLLRTGLHF.

On this clonotype itself: The junction departs from germline at one end; a sequencing error may be responsible. The chain recombines TRBV4-1 with TRBJ1-4; tentatively, D is TRBD1 (6 bases). CDR3 length: 15 amino acids. Germline V gene sequence: CDR1 MGHRA, CDR2 YSYEKL. This CDR3 reads CDSSTHRVRDEKLFF. In nucleotides, the CDR3 is TGCGACAGCAGCACCCACAGGGTGAGGGATGAAAAACTGTTTTTT.

This clonotype turned up a few times. The V call is TRBV10-3, the J call TRBJ2-1; the D is unclear. In germline, CDR1 is ENHRY, CDR2 SYGVKD. CDR3 length: 11 residues. The V end lost 6 bases, the J end lost 8 bases, and 8 bases lay between the germline ends. Here the CDR3 DNA reads TGTGCCATCAGCGCCCGCGATGAGCAGTTCTTC. Translated: CAISARDEQFF.

The CDR3 sequence: CASSQARYEQYF. The CDR3, as DNA: TGTGCCAGCAGCCAAGCCCGATACGAGCAGTACTTC. The chain employs TRBV7-2 and TRBJ2-7; D is undetermined. CDR3 length equals 12 residues. CDR1 and CDR2 (germline): SGHTA, FQGNSA. V was trimmed by 5 bases and J by 4 bases, leaving 9 bases between them.

The chain recombines TRBV5-1 with TRBJ2-5; D might be TRBD1 (6 bases). This CDR3 is 15 amino acids long. Trimming took 4 bases from V and 5 from J, leaving 18 bases between them. CDR1 SGHRS and CDR2 YFSETQ come from the germline V gene. Here the CDR3 DNA reads TGCGCCAGCAGCCGGGACAACCGGGCTGAGGAGACCCAGTACTTC. It translates to CASSRDNRAEETQYF.

The chain has TRBV6-2 or TRBV6-3 and TRBJ2-1; TRBD1 aligns across 12 bases. The CDR3 sequence is 15 residues long. Germline V gives CDR1 MNHEY, CDR2 SVGEGT. Trimming removed 0 bases from V and 9 bases from J; junction bases left unmatched: 3. CDR3 bases: TGTGCCAGCAGTTACTCGGGACAGGGGGCTGTTGAGCAGTTCTTC. This gives the protein CASSYSGQGAVEQFF.